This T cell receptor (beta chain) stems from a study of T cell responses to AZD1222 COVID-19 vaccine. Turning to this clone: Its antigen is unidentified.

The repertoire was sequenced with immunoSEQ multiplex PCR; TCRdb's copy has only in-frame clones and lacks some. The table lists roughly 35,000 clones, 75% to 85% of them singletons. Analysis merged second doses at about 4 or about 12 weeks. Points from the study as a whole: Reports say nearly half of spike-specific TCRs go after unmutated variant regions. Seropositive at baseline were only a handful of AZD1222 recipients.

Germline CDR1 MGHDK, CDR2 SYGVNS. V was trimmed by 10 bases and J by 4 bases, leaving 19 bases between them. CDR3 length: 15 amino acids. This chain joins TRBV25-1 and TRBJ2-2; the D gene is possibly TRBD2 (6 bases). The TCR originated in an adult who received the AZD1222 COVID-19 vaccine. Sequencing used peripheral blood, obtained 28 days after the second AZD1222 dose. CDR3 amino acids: CATRMGGRSTGELFF. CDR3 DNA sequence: TGTGCCACCAGGATGGGAGGCCGAAGCACCGGGGAGCTGTTTTTT.